A single sample gave rise to the 9 T cell receptor beta chains below, sequenced in a study of T-cell reconstitution after alpha-beta-depleted transplantation in children. For TCRbeta, the library was prepared with unique molecular identifiers. TCRdb ran MiXCR on the PCR reads and lists one entry per CDR3 protein. Among more than 400,000 distinct CDR3 sequences, roughly two fifths were seen once, and the ten largest hold approximately 30%. The material sequenced was PBMCs, taken before TCRalphabeta/CD19-depleted stem cell transplant. These receptors came from a girl aged 2-9 years with aplastic anemia, due to receive a stem cell transplant.

This clonotype was counted ten times or more. The CDR3 region has the DNA TGCAGTGCTAGAGACGGGACCGGCTACCGTACTGAAGCTTTCTTT. This encodes CSARDGTGYRTEAFF. The chain couples TRBV20-1 to TRBJ1-1; possible D gene TRBD1, 5 bases. The CDR3 is made up of 15 amino acids. V was clipped by 0 bases and J by 5 bases, with 16 bases between them. The germline V gene encodes CDR1 DFQATT and CDR2 SNEGSKA (reference sequence).

This chain uses TRBV28 with TRBJ2-2; TRBD2 matches at 7 bases. Germline V lookup: CDR1 MDHEN, CDR2 SYDVKM. This CDR3 is built from 15 residues. V trimming: 7 bases; J trimming: 1 base; junction bases outside the gene matches: 6. Written as DNA, the CDR3 is TGTGCCAGCAAGGGAGGGACGGAGAACACCGGGGAGCTGTTTTTT. Translating it yields CASKGGTENTGELFF.

This clonotype was detected only a few times. The rearrangement joins TRBV7-9 to TRBJ2-2; D not certain. CDR1 and CDR2 from the germline V gene are SEHNR and FQNEAQ (reference sequence). The CDR3 consists of 13 residues. V was cut by 5 bases and J by 3 bases, with 7 bases left in between. The DNA of the CDR3 is TGTGCCAGCAGCCCCCTATACACCGGGGAGCTGTTTTTT. As protein: CASSPLYTGELFF. Supplemented by reference TRBV7-9 and TRBJ2-2, the full variable domain reads DTGVSQNPRHKITKRGQNVTFRCDPISEHNRLYWYRQTLGQGPEFLTYFQNEAQLEKSRLLSDRFSAERPKGSFSTLEIQRTEQGDSAMYLCASSPLYTGELFFGEGSRLTVL.

This clonotype was observed a few times. V is TRBV20-1 and J is TRBJ2-7; TRBD1 matches at 8 bases. The CDR3 sequence is 14 residues long. V shed 1 base, J shed 2 bases, and the junction held 4 bases outside the gene matches. The germline gives CDR1 DFQATT, CDR2 SNEGSKA (reference sequence). CDR3 protein: CSARGQGSPYEQYF. CDR3 coding DNA: TGCAGTGCTAGAGGACAGGGGAGCCCCTACGAGCAGTACTTC.

The sample holds many counts of this clonotype. V usage is TRBV10-3 and J usage is TRBJ2-5, with D maybe TRBD2 (5 bases). Germline assignment: CDR1 ENHRY and CDR2 SYGVKD. V was cut by 8 bases and J by 1 base, with 11 bases left in between. The CDR3 contains 13 residues. CDR3 sequence (DNA): TGTGCCATCCCCCTCGCGGGCCAAGAGACCCAGTACTTC. It is translated as CAIPLAGQETQYF.

The V and J genes are TRBV6-5 and TRBJ2-7; TRBD1 matches 7 bases. After removal of 4 bases from V and 3 bases from J, the junction contained 6 bases not matched to a gene. CDR1 is MNHEY, CDR2 SVGAGI, per germline. This CDR3 spans 14 amino acids. CDR3: CASSCRTGSYEQYF. The CDR3 DNA reads as TGTGCCAGCAGTTGCCGGACAGGAAGCTACGAGCAGTACTTC.

The table lists this clonotype with a few counts. V gene TRBV7-9 combines with J gene TRBJ2-7; D is undetermined. The CDR3 is 15 residues long. Trimming removed 5 bases at V and 0 bases at J, with 14 bases between. Germline V CDR1 and CDR2: SEHNR, FQNEAQ (reference sequence). CDR3 in amino acids: CASSPTLSSSYEQYF. CDR3 bases: TGTGCCAGCAGCCCGACACTTTCAAGCTCCTACGAGCAGTACTTC.

This clonotype was detected only a few times. The J gene is TRBJ1-1, the V gene TRBV20-1; unclear D gene. Germline values: CDR1 DFQATT, CDR2 SNEGSKA (reference sequence). The V and J ends lost 6 bases and 4 bases respectively, with 18 bases between them. This CDR3 is built from 14 residues. The CDR3, as DNA: TGCAGTGCCCCCGAGGCACCAGGTAGCACTGAAGCTTTCTTT. It is translated as CSAPEAPGSTEAFF.

This clonotype has a handful of counts. CDR3 DNA: TGTGCCAGCAGCTTGGCTGGGGCAGGGAATGAAAAACTGTTTTTT. Its protein is CASSLAGAGNEKLFF. The chain links TRBV5-4 to TRBJ1-4, with a possible D match to TRBD1 (5 bases). The germline V gene has CDR1 SGHNT and CDR2 YYREEE (reference sequence). Trimming stripped 0 bases from V and 5 bases from J, with 11 bases between. CDR3 length: 15 amino acids.